This T cell receptor (beta chain) was recorded in a study of PD-1 blockade in classical Hodgkin lymphoma. Notes on this clone: Its antigen is unknown.

Germline CDR1 is KGHSY and CDR2 is FQNENV. V gave up 4 bases and J gave up 5 bases, with 5 bases separating them. This CDR3 has 11 amino acids. Described time point: cycle 4 day 1 (C4D1), after 6 weeks of nivolumab. Each patient's relapse followed autologous stem cell transplantation, and brentuximab vedotin exposure varied. The data were produced by immunoSEQ multiplex PCR, yet TCRdb's version contains in-frame clones alone and is incomplete. This table holds about 47,000 clones, around 80% found once. The study, taken as a whole, reports: The CD4+ diversity rise by C4D1 was clearest in complete responders.

The chain joins TRBV16 to TRBJ2-5; D uncertain. This sample comprised peripheral blood mononuclear cells (PBMCs), obtained before the fourth cycle of nivolumab. This clonotype was sampled from a human donor with classical Hodgkin lymphoma. CDR3 loop: CASSPLETQYF. The CDR3 DNA follows: TGTGCCAGCAGCCCCTTGGAGACCCAGTACTTC. Using reference TRBV16 and TRBJ2-5 for the parts outside the CDR3, the full variable domain is GEEVAQTPKHLVRGEGQKAKLYCAPIKGHSYVFWYQQVLKNEFKFLISFQNENVFDETGMPKERFSAKCLPNSPCSLEIQATKLEDSAVYFCASSPLETQYFGPGTRLLVL.